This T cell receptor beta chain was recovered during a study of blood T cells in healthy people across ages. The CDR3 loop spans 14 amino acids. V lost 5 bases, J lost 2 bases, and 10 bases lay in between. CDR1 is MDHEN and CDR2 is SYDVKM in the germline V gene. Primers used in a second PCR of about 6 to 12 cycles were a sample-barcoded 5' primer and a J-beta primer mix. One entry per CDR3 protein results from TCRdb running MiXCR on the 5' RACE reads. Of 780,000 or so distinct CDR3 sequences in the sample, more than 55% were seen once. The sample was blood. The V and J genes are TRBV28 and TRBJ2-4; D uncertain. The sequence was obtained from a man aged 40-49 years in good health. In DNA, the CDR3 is TGTGCCAGCAGTGGTGGGGTGTCCAAAAACATTCAGTACTTC. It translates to CASSGGVSKNIQYF.